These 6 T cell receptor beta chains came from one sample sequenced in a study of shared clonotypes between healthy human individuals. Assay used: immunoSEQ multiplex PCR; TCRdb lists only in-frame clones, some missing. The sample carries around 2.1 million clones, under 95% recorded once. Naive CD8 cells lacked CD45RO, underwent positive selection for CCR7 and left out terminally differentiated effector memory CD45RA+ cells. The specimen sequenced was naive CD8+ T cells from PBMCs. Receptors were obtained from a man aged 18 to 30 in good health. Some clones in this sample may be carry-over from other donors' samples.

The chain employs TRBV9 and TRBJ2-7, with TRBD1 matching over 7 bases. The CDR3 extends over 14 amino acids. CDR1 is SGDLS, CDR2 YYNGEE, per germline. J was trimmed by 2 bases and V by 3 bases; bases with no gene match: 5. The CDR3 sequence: CASSDGDSPYEQYF. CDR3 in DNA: TGTGCCAGCAGCGACGGGGACAGTCCCTACGAGCAGTACTTC.

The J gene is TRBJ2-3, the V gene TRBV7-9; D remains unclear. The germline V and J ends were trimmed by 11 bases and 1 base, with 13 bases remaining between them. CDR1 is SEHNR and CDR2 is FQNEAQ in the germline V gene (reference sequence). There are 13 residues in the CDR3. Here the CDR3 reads CASRDGGTDTQYF. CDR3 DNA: TGTGCCTCTAGGGATGGTGGCACAGATACGCAGTATTTT.

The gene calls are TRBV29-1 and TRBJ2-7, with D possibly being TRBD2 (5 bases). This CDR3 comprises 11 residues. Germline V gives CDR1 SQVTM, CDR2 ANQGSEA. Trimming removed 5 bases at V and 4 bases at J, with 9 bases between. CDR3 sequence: CSVRELYEQYF. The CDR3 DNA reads TGCAGCGTTAGGGAGCTGTACGAGCAGTACTTC.

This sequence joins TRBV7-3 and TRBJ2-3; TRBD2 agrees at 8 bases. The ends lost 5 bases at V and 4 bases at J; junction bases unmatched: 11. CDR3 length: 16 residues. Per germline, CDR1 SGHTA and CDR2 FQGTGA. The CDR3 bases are TGTGCCAGCAGCCCCTACGCGAGCGGGAGTGCAGATACGCAGTATTTT. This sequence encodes CASSPYASGSADTQYF.

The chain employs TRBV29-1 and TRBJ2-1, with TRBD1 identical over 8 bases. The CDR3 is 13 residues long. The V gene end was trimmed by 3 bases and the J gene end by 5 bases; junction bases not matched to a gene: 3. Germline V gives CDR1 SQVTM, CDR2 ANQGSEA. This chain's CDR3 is CSVDKTGDNEQFF. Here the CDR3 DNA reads TGCAGCGTTGACAAGACAGGGGACAATGAGCAGTTCTTC.

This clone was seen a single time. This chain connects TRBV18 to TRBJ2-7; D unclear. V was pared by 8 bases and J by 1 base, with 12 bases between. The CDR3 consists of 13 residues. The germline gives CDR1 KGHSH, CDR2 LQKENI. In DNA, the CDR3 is TGTGCCAGCCGACCGGTCCTGTCCTACGAGCAGTACTTC. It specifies CASRPVLSYEQYF. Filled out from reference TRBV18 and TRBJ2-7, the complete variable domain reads NAGVMQNPRHLVRRRGQEARLRCSPMKGHSHVYWYRQLPEEGLKFMVYLQKENIIDESGMPKERFSAEFPKEGPSILRIQQVVRGDSAAYFCASRPVLSYEQYFGPGTRLTVT.